The rows below give T cell receptor beta chains drawn from one sample of a study of CD8 T cells in ankylosing spondylitis. TCRdb reanalysed the 5' RACE reads using MiXCR and keeps one entry per CDR3 protein. The table shows about 540,000 distinct CDR3 sequences, with 10% to 15% occurring only once. The sample comprised blood, either unsorted or a sorted T cell fraction (not recorded which). These receptors all come from a male donor with ankylosing spondylitis. The CDR3 runs from the conserved cysteine through the conserved F or W. The D gene is left open where the match is weak. Rows may omit the clone size; those that give it use once, few, many or a size class.

V gene	clone size	J gene	D gene	CDR3 DNA	CDR3 protein
TRBV5-5	many	TRBJ1-5	NA	TGTGCCAGCAGCTACGCCGATCTCAGGGGCAATCAGCCCCAGCATTTT	CASSYADLRGNQPQHF
TRBV5-1	NA	TRBJ2-5	NA	TGCGCCAGCAGCTGGCTGGGGGGAGAGACCCAGTACTTC	CASSWLGGETQYF
TRBV20-1	many	TRBJ2-5	TRBD2	TGCAGTGCTGGAACTAGCGGGAGACTGGAGACCCAGTACTTC	CSAGTSGRLETQYF
TRBV6-4	many	TRBJ2-2	TRBD1	TGTGCCAGCAGTGAGGAGGGACAGGGGCCTGGAAGACTGTTTTTT	CASSEEGQGPGRLFF
TRBV20-1	NA	TRBJ1-6	NA	TGCAGTGCTACCCAAGGGGAATATAATTCACCCCTCCACTTT	CSATQGEYNSPLHF
TRBV19	NA	TRBJ2-2	TRBD2	TGTGCCACGAGCGGGAGGTCCCCCGGGGAGCTGTTTTTT	CATSGRSPGELFF
TRBV7-9	few	TRBJ2-3	NA	TGTGCCAGCAGCCCAGAACCCTACCGCACAGATACGCAGTATTTT	CASSPEPYRTDTQYF
TRBV5-6	few	TRBJ2-2	TRBD2	TGTGCCAGCAGCCCGGGGGCTGGACTAGCGGGCACCGGGGAGCTGTTTTTT	CASSPGAGLAGTGELFF
TRBV18	many	TRBJ1-3	NA	TGTGCCAGCTCACCCCAAGCTACTGGAAACACCATATATTTT	CASSPQATGNTIYF
TRBV15	NA	TRBJ1-1	NA	TGTGCCACCAGCTCCTGGGGCAGGAGCACTGAAGCTTTCTTT	CATSSWGRSTEAFF